This T cell receptor beta chain was profiled in a study of somatic mutations in cytotoxic T cells in rheumatoid arthritis. Background on the study: Patient blood, which was peripheral blood collected as 30 ml EDTA, was drawn right after diagnosis and before any treatment started.

V lost 6 bases and J 0 bases, leaving 5 bases between the germline ends. This CDR3 comprises 12 residues. Germline V gives CDR1 WSHSY, CDR2 SAAADI. TCRdb keeps only in-frame clones here, not all; method: immunoSEQ multiplex PCR. The table lists roughly 15,000 clones, more than 65% of them singletons, with roughly 15% in the top ten. Findings and limits, study-wide: Levels of CD8+ T-cell clonality in rheumatoid arthritis patients were statistically indistinguishable from those seen in age-matched healthy controls, with no significant difference. Among 65 to 75 patients, under 10 showed a largest CD8+ clone that surpassed 20% of CD8+ cells.

This clone was seen just once. Its antigen is still unknown. The TCR comes from an adult with rheumatoid arthritis. V usage is TRBV10-2 and J usage is TRBJ1-2; no definite D call. The material sequenced was CD8+ T cells sorted from blood. Here the CDR3 DNA reads TGCGCCAGCAGCGGGTCTAACTATGGCTACACCTTC. Translation: CASSGSNYGYTF.